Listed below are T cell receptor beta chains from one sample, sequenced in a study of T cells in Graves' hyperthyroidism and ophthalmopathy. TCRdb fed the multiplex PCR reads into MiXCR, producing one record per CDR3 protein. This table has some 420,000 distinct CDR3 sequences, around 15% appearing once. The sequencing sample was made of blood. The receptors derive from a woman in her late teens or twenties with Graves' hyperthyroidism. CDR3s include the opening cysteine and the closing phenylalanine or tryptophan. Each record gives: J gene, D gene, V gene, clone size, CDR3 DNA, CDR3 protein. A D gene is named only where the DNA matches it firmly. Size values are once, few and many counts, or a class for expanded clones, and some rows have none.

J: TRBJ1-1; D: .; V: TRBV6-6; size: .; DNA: TGTGCCAGCAGTTACTCGTTCCCCAAAAACACTGAAGCTTTCTTT; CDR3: CASSYSFPKNTEAFF
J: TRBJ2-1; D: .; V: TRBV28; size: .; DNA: TGTGCCAGCAGTTTATGGGCTCGGTCTGGGCAGAAAGATTACAATGAGCAGTTCTTC; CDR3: CASSLWARSGQKDYNEQFF
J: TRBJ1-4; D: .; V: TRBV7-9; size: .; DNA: TGTGCCAGCAGCTTAACCAGGGAAAAACTGTTTTTT; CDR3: CASSLTREKLFF
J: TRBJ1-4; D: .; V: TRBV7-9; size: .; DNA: TGTGCCAGCAGCTCGACAGGCTATAATGAAAAACTGTTTTTT; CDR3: CASSSTGYNEKLFF
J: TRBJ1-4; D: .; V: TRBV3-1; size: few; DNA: TGTGCCAGCAGCGAGGGTAGGAGGTACGATGAAAAACTGTTTTTT; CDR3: CASSEGRRYDEKLFF
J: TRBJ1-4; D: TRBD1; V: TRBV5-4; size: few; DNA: TGTGCCAGCAGCCCTAACAGGGGCGAAGAAAAACTGTTTTTT; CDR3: CASSPNRGEEKLFF
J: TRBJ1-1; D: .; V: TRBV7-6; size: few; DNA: TGTGCCAGCAGCGGCAGGGGAGGGGTCGCTTTCTTT; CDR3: CASSGRGGVAFF
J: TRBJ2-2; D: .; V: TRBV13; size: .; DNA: TGTGCCAGCAGCTTAGATCCTGTCGGCGGAGACACCGGGGAGCTGTTTTTT; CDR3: CASSLDPVGGDTGELFF
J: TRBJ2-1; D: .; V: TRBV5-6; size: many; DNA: TGTGCCAGCAGCATATCCGGGTTTGACTCCTACAATGAGCAGTTCTTC; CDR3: CASSISGFDSYNEQFF
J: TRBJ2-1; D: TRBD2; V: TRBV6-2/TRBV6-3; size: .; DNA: TGTGCCAGCAGTTACGGGACTACCTACAATGAGCAGTTCTTC; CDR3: CASSYGTTYNEQFF
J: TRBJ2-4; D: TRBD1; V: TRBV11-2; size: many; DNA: TGTGCCAGCAGCCCCCGGTGGGGACAGGGTATAAACATTCAGTACTTC; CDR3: CASSPRWGQGINIQYF
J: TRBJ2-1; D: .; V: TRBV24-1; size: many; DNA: TGTGCCACCAGTGATTTGGTGAATGAGCAGTTCTTC; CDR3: CATSDLVNEQFF
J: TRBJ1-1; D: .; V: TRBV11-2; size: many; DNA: TGTGCCAGCAGCTTAGGGGTGTGGGCAGCTTTCTTT; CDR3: CASSLGVWAAFF
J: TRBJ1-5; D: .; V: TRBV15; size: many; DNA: TGTGCCACCAGCTCCTCCCGGCATCAGCCCCAGCATTTT; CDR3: CATSSSRHQPQHF
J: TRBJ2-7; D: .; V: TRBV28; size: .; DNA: TGTGCCTCCATATCCTCGAGCTACGAGCAGTACTTC; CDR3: CASISSSYEQYF
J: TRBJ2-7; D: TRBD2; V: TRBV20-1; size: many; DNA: TGCAGCGCTACACTAGCGGGAGCTGGCGAGCAGTACTTC; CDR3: CSATLAGAGEQYF
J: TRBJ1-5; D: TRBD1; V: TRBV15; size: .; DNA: TGTGCCACCGGGCAGGGGGCTCAGGGAAATCAGCCCCAGCATTTT; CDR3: CATGQGAQGNQPQHF
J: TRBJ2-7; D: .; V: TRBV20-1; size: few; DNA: TGCAGTGCTAGAGATCTGCAGGACCTCTCCTACGAGCAGTACTTC; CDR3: CSARDLQDLSYEQYF
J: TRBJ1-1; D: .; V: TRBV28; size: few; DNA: TGTGCCAGCACGCCAGGGATCACTGAAGCTTTCTTT; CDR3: CASTPGITEAFF
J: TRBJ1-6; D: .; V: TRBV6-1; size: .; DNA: TGTGCCAGCAGTGGCGGGGGCGCGGGGGATAGTTCACCCCTCCACTTT; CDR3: CASSGGGAGDSSPLHF
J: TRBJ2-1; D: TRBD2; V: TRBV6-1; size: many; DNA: TGTGCCAGCAGTCCAACCGGGACTAGCGGGATGCCCTCCTACAATGAGCAGTTCTTC; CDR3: CASSPTGTSGMPSYNEQFF
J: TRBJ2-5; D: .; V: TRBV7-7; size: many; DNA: TGTGCTAGCAGCTTAGACCACACCCGGGGGGAGACCCAGTACTTC; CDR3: CASSLDHTRGETQYF
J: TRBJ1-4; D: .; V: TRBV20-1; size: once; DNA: TGCAGTGCTAGGCCGGCGGCAGGGTATCGTCAGTCGTTTTTT; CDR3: CSARPAAGYRQSFF
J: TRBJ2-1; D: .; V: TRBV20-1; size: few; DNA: TGCAGTGCTAGAGGACGGGGAGGCTCCTACAATGAGCAGTTCTTC; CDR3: CSARGRGGSYNEQFF
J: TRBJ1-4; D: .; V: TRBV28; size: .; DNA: TGTGCCAGCAGTTTAGGTACCGGGGCTTCTAATGAAAAACTGTTTTTT; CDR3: CASSLGTGASNEKLFF
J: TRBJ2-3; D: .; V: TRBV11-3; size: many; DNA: TGTGCCAGCAGCTTAACGGGTCGGGATACAGATACGCAGTATTTT; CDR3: CASSLTGRDTDTQYF
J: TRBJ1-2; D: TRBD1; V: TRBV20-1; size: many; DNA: TGCAGTGCCCCTTCCGGGACAGGACACTATGGCTACACCTTC; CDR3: CSAPSGTGHYGYTF
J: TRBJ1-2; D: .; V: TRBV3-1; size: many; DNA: TGTGCCAGCAGCCAAGAAAGGGTAGGGGACTATGGCTACACCTTC; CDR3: CASSQERVGDYGYTF
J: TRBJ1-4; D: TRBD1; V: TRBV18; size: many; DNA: TGTGCCAGCTCACCACCGGACAGGGGAAATGAAAAACTGTTTTTT; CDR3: CASSPPDRGNEKLFF
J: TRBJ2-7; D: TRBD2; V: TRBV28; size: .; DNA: TGTGCCAGCAACACTCTGGGAGGGCAGGGCGAGCAGTACTTC; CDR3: CASNTLGGQGEQYF
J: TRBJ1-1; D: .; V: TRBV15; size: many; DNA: TGTGCCACCAGCAGACGGGAAGAGACAGGACAAGCTTTCTTT; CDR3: CATSRREETGQAFF
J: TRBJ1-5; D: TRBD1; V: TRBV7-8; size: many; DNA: TGTGCCAGCAGCTTGGGACAGGGGACGGAGCCCCAGCATTTT; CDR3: CASSLGQGTEPQHF
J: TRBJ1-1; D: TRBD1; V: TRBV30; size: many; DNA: TGTGCCTGGAGACGACAGGGGAACACTGAAGCTTTCTTT; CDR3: CAWRRQGNTEAFF
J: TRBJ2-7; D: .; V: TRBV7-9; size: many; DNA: TGTGCCAGCAGTTTGACCGAGACAGTGTACGAGCAGTACTTC; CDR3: CASSLTETVYEQYF
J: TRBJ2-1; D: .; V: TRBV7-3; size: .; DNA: TGTGCCAGCAGCTTAGGCTTTGGGTCCTACAATGAGCAGTTCTTC; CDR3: CASSLGFGSYNEQFF
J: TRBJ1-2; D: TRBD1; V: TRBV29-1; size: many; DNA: TGCAGCGCCACTCAGTGGGGACAGGGGTATGGCTACACCTTC; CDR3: CSATQWGQGYGYTF
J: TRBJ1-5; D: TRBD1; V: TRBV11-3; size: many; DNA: TGTGCCAGCAGCTTCGGGACAGGGGGCCGCGGCAATCAGCCCCAGCATTTT; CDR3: CASSFGTGGRGNQPQHF
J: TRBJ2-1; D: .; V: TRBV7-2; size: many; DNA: TGTGCCAGCAGCTTAGTCCCTCCTCCCGGGGGAAATGAGCAGTTCTTC; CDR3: CASSLVPPPGGNEQFF
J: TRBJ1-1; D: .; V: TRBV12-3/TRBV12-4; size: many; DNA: TGTGCCAGCAGTCGACGGAGGGACACTGAAGCTTTCTTT; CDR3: CASSRRRDTEAFF
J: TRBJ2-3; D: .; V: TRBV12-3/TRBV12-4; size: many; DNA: TGTGCCAGCAGTTTAGGGAGTACGGGAGATACGCAGTATTTT; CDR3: CASSLGSTGDTQYF
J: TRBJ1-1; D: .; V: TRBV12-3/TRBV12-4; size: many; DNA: TGTGCCAGCAGTCCCTCGCAGGGTAGAAGGGTCTACACTGAAGCTTTCTTT; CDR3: CASSPSQGRRVYTEAFF
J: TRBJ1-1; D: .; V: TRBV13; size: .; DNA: TGTGCCGGCAGCTCCGACGAGACAAAGAACACTGAAGCTTTCTTT; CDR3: CAGSSDETKNTEAFF
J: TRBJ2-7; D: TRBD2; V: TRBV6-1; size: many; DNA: TGTGCCAGCAGTTTTAAGCGGGAGTACGAGCAGTACTTC; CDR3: CASSFKREYEQYF
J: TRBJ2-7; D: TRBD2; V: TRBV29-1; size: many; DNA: TGCAGCGCCCGAGGACTAGCGGCAATCGAGGGCGAGCAGTACTTC; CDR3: CSARGLAAIEGEQYF
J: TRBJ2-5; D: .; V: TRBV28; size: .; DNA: TGTGCCAGCAGTTCGGGAGTAATGCCCCAGTACTTC; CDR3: CASSSGVMPQYF
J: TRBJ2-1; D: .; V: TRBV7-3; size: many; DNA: TGTGCCAGCAGCTTAACAACTAGAAGTGAGCAGTTCTTC; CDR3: CASSLTTRSEQFF
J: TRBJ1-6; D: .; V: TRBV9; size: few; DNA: TGTGCCAGCAGCGTAGATGGTTCCTATAATTCACCCCTCCACTTT; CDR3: CASSVDGSYNSPLHF
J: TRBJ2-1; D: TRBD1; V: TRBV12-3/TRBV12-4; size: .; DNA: TGTGCCAGCAGTCAGCGGATACGGGACAGTTTGAACAATGAGCAGTTCTTC; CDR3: CASSQRIRDSLNNEQFF
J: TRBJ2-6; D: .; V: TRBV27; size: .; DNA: TGTGCCAGCAGTTTAAAGGGGCCGGGCATAGGGTCTGGGGCCAACGTCCTGACTTTC; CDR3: CASSLKGPGIGSGANVLTF
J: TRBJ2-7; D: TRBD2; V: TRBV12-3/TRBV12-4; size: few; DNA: TGTGCCAGCAGTTTACTAGCGGGAGGGCAAGAGCAGTACTTC; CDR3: CASSLLAGGQEQYF